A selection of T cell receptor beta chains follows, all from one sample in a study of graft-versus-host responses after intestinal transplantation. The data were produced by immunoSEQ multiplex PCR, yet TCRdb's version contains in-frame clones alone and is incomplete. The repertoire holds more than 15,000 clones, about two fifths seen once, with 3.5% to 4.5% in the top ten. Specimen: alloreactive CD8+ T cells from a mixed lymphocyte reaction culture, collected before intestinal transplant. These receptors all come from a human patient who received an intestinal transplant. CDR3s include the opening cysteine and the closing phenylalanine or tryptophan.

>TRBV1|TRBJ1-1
CTSSPVEGMNTEAFF
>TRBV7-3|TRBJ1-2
CASSLKRGVTF
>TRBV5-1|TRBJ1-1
CASSLQGPMNTEAFF
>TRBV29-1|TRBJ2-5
CSADLYLSGPLKAETQYF
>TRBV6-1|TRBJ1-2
CASSEVRAGEGYTF
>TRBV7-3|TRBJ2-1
CASSLGGDTGLAVSSYNEQFF
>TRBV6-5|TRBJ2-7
CASSGGGPREQYF
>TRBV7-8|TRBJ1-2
CASSLAEDREGYGYTF
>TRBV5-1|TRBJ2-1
CASSEVDSYNEQFF
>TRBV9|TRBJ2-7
CASSESGTSAYEQYF
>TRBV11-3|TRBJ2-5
CASKKQETQYF
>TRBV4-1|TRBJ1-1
CASSQVTGITLNTEAFF
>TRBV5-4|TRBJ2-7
CASSQITGQKYEQYF
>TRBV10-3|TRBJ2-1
CAISESNRGHYNEQFF
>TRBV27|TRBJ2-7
CASSFSGDRGYEQYF
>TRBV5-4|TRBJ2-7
CASSAGHSYEQYF
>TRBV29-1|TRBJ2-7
CSVLTGSSYEQYF
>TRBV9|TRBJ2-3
CASSVEGGQFTDTQYF
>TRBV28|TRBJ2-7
CASSLGLSYEQYF
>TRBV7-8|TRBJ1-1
CASSLIWRQLNTEAFF
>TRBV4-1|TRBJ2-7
CASSQDPGHEQYF
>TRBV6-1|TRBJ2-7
CASSELGGPYEQYF
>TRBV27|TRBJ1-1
CASSPGLQNTEAFF
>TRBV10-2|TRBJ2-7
CASGGRTSYEQYF
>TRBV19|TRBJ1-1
CASRRRLNTEAFF
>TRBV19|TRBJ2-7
CASSAGTKIYEQYF
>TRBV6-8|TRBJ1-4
CASKTGPATNEKLFF
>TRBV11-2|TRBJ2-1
CASSNLAGGYNEQFF
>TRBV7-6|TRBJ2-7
CASSSLTSGRASEQYF
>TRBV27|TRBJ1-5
CASSLSGRNQPQHF
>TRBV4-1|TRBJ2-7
CASSPLGQAYEQYF